This entry lists 31 T cell receptor beta chains sequenced from one sample in a study of blood T cells in healthy people across ages. For the second PCR, which ran for roughly 7 to 11 cycles, a sample-barcoded 5' primer and a J-beta primer mix were used. TCRdb re-analysed the 5' RACE reads in MiXCR, keeping a single row per CDR3 protein. Here the sample spans hundreds of thousands of distinct CDR3 sequences, roughly 21% being singletons. Sample: blood. These receptors were collected from a man between 65 and 80 years old in good health.

Concerning this clonotype itself: This may come from a read error, since a much larger clone is one base off. This chain uses TRBV2 with TRBJ2-5, with 7 bases aligning to TRBD2. There are 15 residues in the CDR3. Germline lookup yields CDR1 SNHLY and CDR2 FYNNEI. CDR3 amino acids: CASRAGQPFQEAQYF. As DNA, the CDR3 is TGTGCCAGCAGAGCGGGGCAACCTTTCCAAGAGGCCCAGTACTTC.

This clonotype was recorded a few times. The chain uses TRBV29-1 and TRBJ2-5; D unresolved. Germline V gives CDR1 SQVTM, CDR2 ANQGSEA. The germline V and J ends were trimmed by 6 bases and 1 base, with 15 bases remaining between them. The CDR3 runs to 14 residues. The CDR3 sequence: CSVSWGNFQETQYF. The DNA for the CDR3 is TGCAGCGTGAGCTGGGGAAACTTCCAAGAGACCCAGTACTTC.

This chain links TRBV5-1 with TRBJ2-1, with 12 bases matching TRBD2. Germline V lookup: CDR1 SGHRS, CDR2 YFSETQ. V dropped 0 bases and J dropped 0; count of bases not matched to a gene: 7. This CDR3 region has 19 residues. The CDR3 bases are TGCGCCAGCAGCTTGGGACTAGCGGGAGATTGGAGCTCCTACAATGAGCAGTTCTTC. This gives the protein CASSLGLAGDWSSYNEQFF.

About this clonotype: A read error is possible here, since a much larger clone lies one base away. Because the CDR3 is missing its conserved closing phenylalanine or tryptophan, this is likely a read error. This chain joins TRBV9 and TRBJ1-5, with TRBD1 as a possible D gene (6 bases). V lost 0 bases and J 9 bases, leaving 13 bases between the germline ends. Per the germline V gene, CDR1 is SGDLS and CDR2 is YYNGEE. The CDR3 sequence is 14 residues long. In DNA, the CDR3 is TGTGCCAGCAGCGTAGGGGTAGGGGGAGCGCCCCAGCATCTT. Translation: CASSVGVGGAPQHL.

The chain joins TRBV6-1 to TRBJ2-5, with D uncertain. The end of the DNA aligns better with TRBJ2-1, so the J call may be wrong. The CDR3 sequence is 11 residues long. Germline V lookup: CDR1 MNHNS, CDR2 SASEGT. CDR3 sequence (DNA): TGTGCCAGCAGTGAAGCAAGGGAGCAGTTCTTC. Translation gives CASSEAREQFF.

At least ten counts were recorded for this clonotype. V is TRBV29-1 and J is TRBJ1-2; D gene uncertain. The V gene's germline CDR1 is SQVTM and CDR2 ANQGSEA. V lost 1 base and J 8 bases, leaving 2 bases between the germline ends. The CDR3 runs to 9 residues. CDR3 sequence (DNA): TGCAGCGTTGAAGCGGGCTACACCTTC. Protein sequence: CSVEAGYTF.

Of note for this clonotype: One end of the junction varies from germline; a read error may be responsible. This chain connects TRBV7-7 to TRBJ2-5; D is ambiguous. This CDR3 is built from 13 residues. Looked up from germline, CDR1 is SSHAT and CDR2 is FNYEAQ (reference sequence). CDR3: CASSLNVPETQYF. The CDR3 DNA follows: TGTGCTAGCAGCCTCAATGTACCCGAGACCCAGTACTTC.

This chain uses TRBV4-2 with TRBJ1-5, with D maybe TRBD1 (5 bases). Trimming pared 0 bases from V and 1 base from J, leaving 10 bases between. This CDR3 is 16 amino acids long. Germline V lookup: CDR1 LGHNA, CDR2 YNFKEQ. CDR3 protein: CASSQEWGMSNQPQHF. The CDR3 DNA reads as TGTGCCAGCAGCCAAGAATGGGGGATGAGCAATCAGCCCCAGCATTTT.

The rearrangement joins TRBV20-1 to TRBJ2-1, with a possible D match to TRBD2 (6 bases). CDR1 and CDR2 from the germline V gene are DFQATT and SNEGSKA (reference sequence). The germline V and J ends were trimmed by 5 bases and 9 bases, with 11 bases remaining between them. The CDR3 contains 11 residues. In DNA, the CDR3 is TGCAGTGCTGGACCGGGAGCTGAGCAGTTCTTC. It yields the protein CSAGPGAEQFF.

The CDR3 DNA sequence: TGTGCCAGCAGCGACCGGACCGCTCTCGAGCAGTACTTC. This encodes CASSDRTALEQYF. This chain uses TRBV7-2 with TRBJ2-5; D not resolved. The end of the DNA fits TRBJ2-7 better, so the J call may be wrong. Germline V gene data show CDR1 as SGHTA and CDR2 as FQGNSA. This CDR3 comprises 13 residues.

The gene calls are TRBV20-1 and TRBJ2-4; D call uncertain. Trimming removed 6 bases from V and 0 bases from J, with 9 bases in between. This CDR3 is 13 amino acids long. The germline gives CDR1 DFQATT, CDR2 SNEGSKA (reference sequence). This CDR3 reads CSAWTLAKNIQYF. DNA of the CDR3: TGCAGTGCATGGACGCTAGCCAAAAACATTCAGTACTTC.

There are a few counts of this clonotype. This chain joins TRBV12-3 or TRBV12-4 and TRBJ1-6, with D tentatively TRBD1 (5 bases). This CDR3 has 13 residues. Trimming took 6 bases from V and 5 from J, leaving 8 bases between them. The CDR3 here is CASSQQDNSPLHF. Written as DNA, the CDR3 is TGTGCCAGCAGCCAACAGGATAATTCACCCCTCCACTTT.

The V gene is TRBV20-1, the J gene TRBJ1-2; D remains ambiguous. Germline loops: CDR1 DFQATT, CDR2 SNEGSKA (reference sequence). The CDR3 is 13 amino acids. V was shortened by 0 bases and J by 4 bases, with 9 bases between the two germline ends. In DNA form, the CDR3 reads TGCAGTGCTAGAGATATTACATTCTATGGCTACACCTTC. Protein: CSARDITFYGYTF.

V gene TRBV11-3 combines with J gene TRBJ2-3; 12 nucleotides match TRBD1. Germline V gives CDR1 SGHNT, CDR2 YENEEA. The CDR3 sequence is 15 residues long. V trimming: 5 bases; J trimming: 5 bases; junction bases outside the gene matches: 5. The CDR3 nucleotides read TGTGCCAGCAGCCCCGGGACAGGGGGCGTAGATACGCAGTATTTT. It encodes CASSPGTGGVDTQYF.

This chain joins TRBV20-1 and TRBJ2-1, with 10 positions matching TRBD2. The CDR3 runs 16 residues. The trim removed 0 bases at V and 2 bases at J, leaving 4 bases unmatched. Germline V gives CDR1 DFQATT, CDR2 SNEGSKA (reference sequence). CDR3 DNA: TGCAGTGCTAGAGACCCTAGCGGGGGAACCTACAATGAGCAGTTCTTC. Translated: CSARDPSGGTYNEQFF.

This chain links TRBV6-5 with TRBJ2-3; no clear D. The V end lost 6 bases, the J end lost 7 bases, and 11 bases lay between the germline ends. Germline CDR1 reads MNHEY; CDR2 reads SVGAGI. The CDR3 extends over 12 amino acids. The CDR3 sequence is CASSSQSNTQYF. CDR3 in DNA: TGTGCCAGCAGCTCACAGTCTAATACGCAGTATTTT.

This clonotype was observed a handful of times. V gene TRBV15 combines with J gene TRBJ2-2, with 8 bases lining up with TRBD2. The CDR3 has 17 residues. Germline trimming cut 0 bases from V and 1 base from J; bases unmatched to any gene: 4. The germline V gene has CDR1 LNHNV and CDR2 YYDKDF (reference sequence). The CDR3 nucleotides are TGTGCCACCAGCAGAGACGGGACTAGGCAGAACACCGGGGAGCTGTTTTTT. Amino acids: CATSRDGTRQNTGELFF.

This clonotype has more than one count but fewer than ten. The chain employs TRBV5-1 and TRBJ2-2; possible D gene TRBD1, 5 bases. This CDR3 has 16 residues. V was clipped by 1 base and J by 7 bases, with 17 bases between them. Germline values: CDR1 SGHRS, CDR2 YFSETQ. This CDR3 is CASSLYEGAFGGELFF. The CDR3 coding sequence is TGCGCCAGCAGCTTGTATGAAGGGGCGTTCGGCGGGGAGCTGTTTTTT.

The chain joins TRBV2 to TRBJ1-2, with D unclear. The CDR3 has 10 amino acids. Per the germline V gene, CDR1 is SNHLY and CDR2 is FYNNEI. V lost 4 bases, J lost 8 bases, and 5 bases lay in between. The CDR3 DNA reads as TGTGCCAGCAGTGTGGTAGGCTACACCTTC. This encodes CASSVVGYTF.

The chain has TRBV20-1 and TRBJ1-5; D possibly corresponds to TRBD1 (5 bases). This CDR3 region has 15 residues. The germline V gene encodes CDR1 DFQATT and CDR2 SNEGSKA (reference sequence). V shed 7 bases and J shed 1 base, with 17 bases lying between them. In nucleotides, the CDR3 is TGCAGTGTTTCGGCACATGACAGAAGCAATCAGCCCCAGCATTTT. Amino acids: CSVSAHDRSNQPQHF.

This clonotype turned up a few times. A read error may produce the germline difference seen at one junction end. The V and J genes are TRBV11-2 and TRBJ1-1; 9 bases are a match to TRBD1. The CDR3 has 15 amino acids. CDR1 is SGHAT, CDR2 FQNNGV, per germline. The CDR3 bases are TGTGCCAGCAGCGTAGAGGGACAGGGTCACACTGAAGCTTTCTTT. It specifies CASSVEGQGHTEAFF.

The chain is built from TRBV18 and TRBJ2-7, with D perhaps matching TRBD1 or TRBD2 (5 bases each). Germline assignment: CDR1 KGHSH and CDR2 LQKENI. Trimming left V 3 bases short and J 5 bases short, with 17 bases between. The CDR3 extends over 15 amino acids. CDR3 nucleotide sequence: TGTGCCAGCTCACCTGTCTGGGACGGAGCGAACGAGCAGTACTTC. It yields the protein CASSPVWDGANEQYF.

In the case of this clonotype: A much larger clonotype is one base distant, so this may be a read error. This rearrangement joins TRBV2 to TRBJ2-7, with TRBD2 matching 10 bases. CDR3 length: 14 amino acids. Germline V gene lookup returns CDR1 SNHLY and CDR2 FYNNEI. CDR3 nucleotide sequence: TGTACCAGCAGTGGGGCTAGCGGGAGCTACGAGCAGTACTTC. This sequence encodes CTSSGASGSYEQYF.

V and J are TRBV20-1 and TRBJ2-7; D call uncertain. V was cut by 0 bases and J by 0 bases, with 9 bases left in between. Germline-derived CDR1 and CDR2 are DFQATT and SNEGSKA (reference sequence). This CDR3 comprises 14 residues. CDR3 amino acids: CSARDGGNSYEQYF. Here the CDR3 DNA reads TGCAGTGCTAGAGACGGCGGAAACTCCTACGAGCAGTACTTC.

The rearrangement links TRBV29-1 to TRBJ2-3; TRBD2 agrees at 8 bases. The J segment lost 1 base and the V segment lost 3 bases, leaving 6 bases of the junction unmatched. This CDR3 is built from 15 residues. Germline values: CDR1 SQVTM, CDR2 ANQGSEA. CDR3 protein: CSVDGFSGGTDTQYF. DNA of the CDR3: TGCAGCGTTGATGGTTTTAGCGGGGGCACAGATACGCAGTATTTT.

The chain carries TRBV28 and TRBJ2-5; maybe TRBD1 (6 bases). Trimming left V 6 bases short and J 2 bases short, with 16 bases between. Looked up from germline, CDR1 is MDHEN and CDR2 is SYDVKM. This CDR3 contains 15 residues. The CDR3 spells CASRPLGQSQETQYF. CDR3 DNA sequence: TGTGCCAGCAGGCCCCTTGGACAGTCACAAGAGACCCAGTACTTC.

This clonotype was counted many times. The chain links TRBV6-1 to TRBJ1-4, with D unresolved. V was cut by 6 bases and J by 4 bases, with 15 bases left in between. Germline CDR1 reads MNHNS; CDR2 reads SASEGT. There are 15 residues in the CDR3. Here the CDR3 reads CASSYGGDFNEKLFF. CDR3 bases: TGTGCCAGCAGCTACGGCGGGGATTTTAATGAAAAACTGTTTTTT.

This clonotype was seen only a few times. This chain uses TRBV15 with TRBJ2-2; D is unresolved. Trimming pared 0 bases from V and 1 base from J, leaving 6 bases between. The CDR3 consists of 15 residues. Germline V lookup: CDR1 LNHNV, CDR2 YYDKDF (reference sequence). Here the CDR3 reads CATSRDPQNTGELFF. CDR3 DNA sequence: TGTGCCACCAGCAGAGATCCCCAGAACACCGGGGAGCTGTTTTTT.

This clonotype was recorded at least ten times. This chain links TRBV28 with TRBJ2-7; unclear D gene. This CDR3 comprises 12 residues. The ends were cut back, 3 bases at V and 3 bases at J, with 6 bases in the middle. Germline-derived CDR1 and CDR2 are MDHEN and SYDVKM. The CDR3 here is CASSLRYYEQYF. CDR3 in DNA: TGTGCCAGCAGTTTGAGGTACTACGAGCAGTACTTC.

The CDR3 sequence: CASSPGRRRETQYF. In nucleotides, the CDR3 is TGTGCCAGCTCACCCGGACGTAGGAGGGAGACCCAGTACTTC. This chain uses TRBV28 with TRBJ2-5, with a weak D call TRBD2 (5 bases). Germline lookup yields CDR1 MDHEN and CDR2 SYDVKM. Trimming pared 8 bases from V and 5 bases from J, leaving 18 bases between. The CDR3 length is 14 residues.

This clonotype was counted ten times or more. The J gene is TRBJ2-3, the V gene TRBV7-2, with a possible D match to TRBD1 (7 bases). The V end lost 2 bases, the J end lost 3 bases, and 12 bases lay between the germline ends. CDR1 is SGHTA and CDR2 is FQGNSA in the germline V gene. CDR3 length: 15 amino acids. CDR3 sequence reads: CASSLLTGRTDTQYF. DNA for the CDR3: TGTGCCAGCAGCTTACTGACAGGGAGGACAGATACGCAGTATTTT.